This T cell receptor beta chain was recovered during a study of neurological immune-mediated disorders. This clonotype was detected ten times or more. Time point meaning: longitudinal time-point 3. Via MiXCR, TCRdb re-called the 5' RACE reads, giving one row per CDR3 protein. Here the sample spans under 130,000 distinct CDR3 sequences, 10% to 12% being singletons. This TCR was recovered from a female donor with HTLV-1-associated myelopathy (HAM/TSP). Material for sequencing was PBMCs.

The chain's CDR3 is CASSLTTVTEAFF. Here the CDR3 DNA reads TGCGCCAGCAGCTTAACCACCGTCACTGAAGCTTTCTTT. The V gene is TRBV5-1, the J gene TRBJ1-1; D gene uncertain. Trimming cost V 2 bases and J 4 bases, with 9 bases left between them. CDR3 size: 13 residues. From germline, CDR1 is SGHRS and CDR2 YFSETQ.